The sequence of this T cell receptor (beta chain) was determined in a study of T-cell memory formation after mild COVID-19. Study-level findings and limits: Memory sampled before infection contained some responding clones, suggesting cross-reactive memory joined.

This clonotype was detected only a few times. Its antigen remains unidentified. MiXCR, run by TCRdb on the 5' RACE reads, gives a single entry per CDR3 protein. Counted here are about 310,000 distinct CDR3 sequences, about 15% occurring once; the ten biggest clones make up about a fifth. V lost 8 bases and J lost 4, with 11 bases in between. In germline, CDR1 is MNHEY, CDR2 SVGEGT. The CDR3 is 12 amino acids. Source material: PBMCs or a T cell subset sorted from them (not recorded which). The receptor was derived from a man in his late teens or twenties who had mild COVID-19 (a few samples of this study predate the infection). Cell type and time point are not known. The rearrangement joins TRBV6-2 or TRBV6-3 to TRBJ1-1; D ambiguous. The CDR3 region has the DNA TGTGCCAGCCTCCGAAAGAGCACTGAAGCTTTCTTT. Translated: CASLRKSTEAFF.